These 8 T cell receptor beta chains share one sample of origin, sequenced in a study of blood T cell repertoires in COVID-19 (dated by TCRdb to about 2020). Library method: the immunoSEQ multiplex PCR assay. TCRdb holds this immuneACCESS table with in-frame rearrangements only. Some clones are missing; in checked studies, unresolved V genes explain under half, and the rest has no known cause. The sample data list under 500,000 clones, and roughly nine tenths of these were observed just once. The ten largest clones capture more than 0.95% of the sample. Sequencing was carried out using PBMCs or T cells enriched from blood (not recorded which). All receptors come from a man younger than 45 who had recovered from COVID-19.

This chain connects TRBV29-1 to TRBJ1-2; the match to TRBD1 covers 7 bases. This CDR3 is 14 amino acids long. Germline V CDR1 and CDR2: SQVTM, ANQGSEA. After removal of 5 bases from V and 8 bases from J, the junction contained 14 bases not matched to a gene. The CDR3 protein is CSVLRQGGAEGYTF. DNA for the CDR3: TGCAGCGTTTTGCGACAAGGGGGCGCAGAGGGCTACACCTTC.

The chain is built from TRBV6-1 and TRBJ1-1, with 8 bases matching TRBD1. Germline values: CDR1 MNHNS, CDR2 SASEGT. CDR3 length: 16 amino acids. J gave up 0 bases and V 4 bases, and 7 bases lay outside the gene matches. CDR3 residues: CASSGGTGIMNTEAFF. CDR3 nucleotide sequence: TGTGCCAGCAGTGGGGGGACAGGTATTATGAACACTGAAGCTTTCTTT.

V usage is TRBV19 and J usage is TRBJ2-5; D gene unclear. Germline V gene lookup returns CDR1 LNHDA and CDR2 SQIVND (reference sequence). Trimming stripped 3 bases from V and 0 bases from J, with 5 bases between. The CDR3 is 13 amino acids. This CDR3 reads CASSILNQETQYF. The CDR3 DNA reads TGTGCCAGTAGTATCCTTAACCAAGAGACCCAGTACTTC.

CDR3 in amino acids: CASSQGVGYTF. The CDR3 DNA reads TGTGCCAGCAGCCAGGGAGTTGGCTACACCTTC. The chain recombines TRBV3-1 (or the pseudogene TRBV3-2) with TRBJ1-2; D remains ambiguous. CDR1 is LGHDT, CDR2 YNNKEL, per germline (reference sequence). The CDR3 is 11 residues long. With 3 bases removed from V and 7 bases from J, the gap between germline ends came to 6 bases.

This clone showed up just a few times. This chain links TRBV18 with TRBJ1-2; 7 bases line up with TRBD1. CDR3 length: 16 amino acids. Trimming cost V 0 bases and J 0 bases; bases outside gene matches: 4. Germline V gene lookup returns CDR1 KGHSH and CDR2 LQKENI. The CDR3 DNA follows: TGTGCCAGCTCACCACCGGACAGGCGAGCTAACTATGGCTACACCTTC. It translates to CASSPPDRRANYGYTF.

The CDR3 region is CASSLGRDYVGVGELFF. Written as DNA, the CDR3 is TGTGCCAGCAGCCTGGGCCGGGACTATGTGGGTGTCGGGGAGCTGTTTTTT. J is TRBJ2-2 and V is TRBV11-3; 7 bases are a match to TRBD2. V was clipped by 5 bases and J by 7 bases; unmatched bases: 16. Germline V lookup: CDR1 SGHNT, CDR2 YENEEA. The CDR3 spans 17 residues.

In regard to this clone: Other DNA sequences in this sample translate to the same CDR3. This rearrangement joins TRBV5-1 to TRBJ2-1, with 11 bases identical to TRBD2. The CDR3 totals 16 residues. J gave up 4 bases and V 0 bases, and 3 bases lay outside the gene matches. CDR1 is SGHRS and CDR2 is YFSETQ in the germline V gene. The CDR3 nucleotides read TGCGCCAGCAGCTTGGTTCTAGCGGGGGGATACAATGAGCAGTTCTTC. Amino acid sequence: CASSLVLAGGYNEQFF.

DNA of the CDR3: TGTGCCATCAGTGAACGGGGAAATCAGCCCCAGCATTTT. Residues: CAISERGNQPQHF. This chain joins TRBV10-3 and TRBJ1-5; D uncertain. Trimming stripped 3 bases from V and 4 bases from J, with 7 bases between. The germline CDR1 and CDR2 sequences are ENHRY and SYGVKD. The CDR3 has 13 residues.